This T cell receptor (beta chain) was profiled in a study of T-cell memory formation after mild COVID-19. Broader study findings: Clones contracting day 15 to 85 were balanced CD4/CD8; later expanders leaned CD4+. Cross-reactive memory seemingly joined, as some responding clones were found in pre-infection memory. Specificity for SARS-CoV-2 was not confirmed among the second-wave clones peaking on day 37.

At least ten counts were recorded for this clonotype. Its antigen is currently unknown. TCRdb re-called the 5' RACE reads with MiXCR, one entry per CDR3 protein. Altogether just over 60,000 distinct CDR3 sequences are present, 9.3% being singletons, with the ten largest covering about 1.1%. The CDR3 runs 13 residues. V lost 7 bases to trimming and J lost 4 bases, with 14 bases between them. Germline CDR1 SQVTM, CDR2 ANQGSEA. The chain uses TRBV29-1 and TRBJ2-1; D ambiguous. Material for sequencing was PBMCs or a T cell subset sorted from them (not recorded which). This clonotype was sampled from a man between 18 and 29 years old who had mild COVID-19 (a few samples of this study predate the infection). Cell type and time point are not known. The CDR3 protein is CSATPDGYNEQFF. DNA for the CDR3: TGCAGCGCCACTCCGGACGGTTACAATGAGCAGTTCTTC.